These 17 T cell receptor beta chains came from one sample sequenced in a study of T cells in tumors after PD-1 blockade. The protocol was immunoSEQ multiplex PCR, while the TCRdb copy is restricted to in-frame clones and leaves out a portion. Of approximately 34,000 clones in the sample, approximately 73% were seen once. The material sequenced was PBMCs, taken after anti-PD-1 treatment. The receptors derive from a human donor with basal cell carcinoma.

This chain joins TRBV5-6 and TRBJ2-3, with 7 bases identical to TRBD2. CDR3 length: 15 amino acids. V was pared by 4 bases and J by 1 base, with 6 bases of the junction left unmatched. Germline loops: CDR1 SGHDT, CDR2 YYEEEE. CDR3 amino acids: CASSPTGGGTDTQYF. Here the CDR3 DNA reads TGTGCCAGCAGCCCTACTGGGGGGGGCACAGATACGCAGTATTTT. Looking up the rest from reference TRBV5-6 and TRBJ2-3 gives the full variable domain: DAGVTQSPTHLIKTRGQQVTLRCSPKSGHDTVSWYQQALGQGPQFIFQYYEEEERQRGNFPDRFSGHQFPNYSSELNVNALLLGDSALYLCASSPTGGGTDTQYFGPGTRLTVL.

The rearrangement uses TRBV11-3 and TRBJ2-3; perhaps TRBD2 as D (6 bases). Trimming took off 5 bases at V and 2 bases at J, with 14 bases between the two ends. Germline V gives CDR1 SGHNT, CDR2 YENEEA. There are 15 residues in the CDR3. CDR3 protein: CASSDLQGLTDTQYF. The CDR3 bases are TGTGCCAGCAGCGATCTCCAGGGACTCACAGATACGCAGTATTTT.

In DNA form, the CDR3 reads TGTGCCAGCAGCACAGGGGACAGCTATGGCTACACCTTC. Residues: CASSTGDSYGYTF. The rearrangement uses TRBV6-6 and TRBJ1-2; 7 bases align to TRBD1. The CDR3 is 13 amino acids. Germline CDR1 MNHNY, CDR2 SVGAGI (reference sequence). The J segment lost 4 bases and the V segment lost 6 bases, leaving 5 bases of the junction unmatched.

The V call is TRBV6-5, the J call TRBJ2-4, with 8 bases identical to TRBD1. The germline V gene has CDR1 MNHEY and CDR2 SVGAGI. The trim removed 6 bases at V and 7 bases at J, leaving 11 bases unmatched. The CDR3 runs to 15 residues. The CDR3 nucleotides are TGTGCCAGCAGCCCCCCCGGGCAGGGGGCGAACATTCAGTACTTC. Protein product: CASSPPGQGANIQYF.

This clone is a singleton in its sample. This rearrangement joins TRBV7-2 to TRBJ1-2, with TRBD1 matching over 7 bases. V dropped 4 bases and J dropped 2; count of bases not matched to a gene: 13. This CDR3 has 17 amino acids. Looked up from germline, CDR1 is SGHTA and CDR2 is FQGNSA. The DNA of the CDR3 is TGTGCCAGCAGCTCGGGACGGACAGGACTTGCCAACTATGGCTACACCTTC. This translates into CASSSGRTGLANYGYTF.

Here the CDR3 DNA reads TGTGCCAGCAGCGCGGGACTAGCGAGGGTTGGTGAGCAGTTCTTC. This translates into CASSAGLARVGEQFF. V usage is TRBV5-4 and J usage is TRBJ2-1, with TRBD2 matching 10 bases. Trimming at V came to 4 bases and at J to 9 bases, leaving 10 bases not matched to a gene. Germline V gene lookup returns CDR1 SGHNT and CDR2 YYREEE (reference sequence). There are 15 residues in the CDR3.

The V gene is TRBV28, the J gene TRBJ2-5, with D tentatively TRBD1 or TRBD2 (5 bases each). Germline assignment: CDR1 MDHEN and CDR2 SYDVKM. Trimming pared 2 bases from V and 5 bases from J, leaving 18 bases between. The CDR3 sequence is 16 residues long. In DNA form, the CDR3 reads TGTGCCAGCAGTTTAGACCTGGGACGTCAACGGGAGACCCAGTACTTC. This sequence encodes CASSLDLGRQRETQYF.

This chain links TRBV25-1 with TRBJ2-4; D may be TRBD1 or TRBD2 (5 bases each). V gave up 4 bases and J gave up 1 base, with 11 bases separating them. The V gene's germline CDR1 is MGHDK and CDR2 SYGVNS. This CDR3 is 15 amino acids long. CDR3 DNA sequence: TGTGCCAGCAGTGGGACCGGGGCGGCCAAAAACATTCAGTACTTC. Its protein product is CASSGTGAAKNIQYF.

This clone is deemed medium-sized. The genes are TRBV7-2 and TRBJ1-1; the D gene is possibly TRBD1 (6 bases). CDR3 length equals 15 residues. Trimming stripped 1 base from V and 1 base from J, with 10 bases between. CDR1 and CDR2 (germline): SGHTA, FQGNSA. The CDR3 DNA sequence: TGTGCCAGCAGCTTAGTAGGGGGTCAGAACACTGAAGCTTTCTTT. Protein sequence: CASSLVGGQNTEAFF. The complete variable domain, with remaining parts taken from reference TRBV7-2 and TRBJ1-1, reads GAGVSQSPSNKVTEKGKDVELRCDPISGHTALYWYRQSLGQGLEFLIYFQGNSAPDKSGLPSDRFSAERTGGSVSTLTIQRTQQEDSAVYLCASSLVGGQNTEAFFGQGTRLTVV.

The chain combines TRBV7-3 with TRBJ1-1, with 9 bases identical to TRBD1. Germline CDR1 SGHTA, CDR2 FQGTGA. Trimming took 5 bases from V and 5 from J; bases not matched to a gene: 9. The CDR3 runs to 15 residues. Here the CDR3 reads CASSHGDREGTEAFF. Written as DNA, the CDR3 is TGTGCCAGCAGCCATGGGGACAGGGAGGGAACTGAAGCTTTCTTT.

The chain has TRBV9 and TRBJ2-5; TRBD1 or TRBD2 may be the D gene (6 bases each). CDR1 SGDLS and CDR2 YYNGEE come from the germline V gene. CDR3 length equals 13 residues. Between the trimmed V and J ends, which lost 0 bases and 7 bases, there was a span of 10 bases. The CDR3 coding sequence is TGTGCCAGCAGCGTAGCGGGGGCCGGGACCCAGTACTTC. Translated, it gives CASSVAGAGTQYF.

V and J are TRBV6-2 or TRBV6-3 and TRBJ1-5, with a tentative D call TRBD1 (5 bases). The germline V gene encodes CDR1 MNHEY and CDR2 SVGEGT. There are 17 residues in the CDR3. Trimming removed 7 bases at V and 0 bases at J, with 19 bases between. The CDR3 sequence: CASTPWGKGLSNQPQHF. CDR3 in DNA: TGTGCCAGCACCCCATGGGGGAAGGGACTTAGCAATCAGCCCCAGCATTTT.

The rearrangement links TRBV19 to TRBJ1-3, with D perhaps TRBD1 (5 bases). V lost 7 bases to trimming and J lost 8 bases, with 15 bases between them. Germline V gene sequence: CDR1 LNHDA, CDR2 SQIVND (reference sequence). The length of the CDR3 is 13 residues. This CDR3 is CASNMGTRDTIYF. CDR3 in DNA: TGTGCCAGTAATATGGGGACGAGAGACACCATATATTTT.

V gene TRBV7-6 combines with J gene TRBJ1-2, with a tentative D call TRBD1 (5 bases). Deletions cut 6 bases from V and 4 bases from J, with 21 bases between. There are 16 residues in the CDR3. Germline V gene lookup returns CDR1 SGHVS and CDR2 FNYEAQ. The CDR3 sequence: CASSPSRAGLSYGYTF. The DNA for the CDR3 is TGTGCCAGCAGTCCATCCAGGGCGGGGCTCAGCTATGGCTACACCTTC.

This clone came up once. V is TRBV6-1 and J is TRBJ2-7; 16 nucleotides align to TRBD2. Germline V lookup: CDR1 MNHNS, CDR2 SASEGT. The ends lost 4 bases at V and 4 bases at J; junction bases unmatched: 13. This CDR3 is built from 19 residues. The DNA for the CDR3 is TGTGCCAGCAGTGCGAAGAACGCCGGGACTAGCGGGAGGGGATACGAGCAGTACTTC. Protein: CASSAKNAGTSGRGYEQYF.

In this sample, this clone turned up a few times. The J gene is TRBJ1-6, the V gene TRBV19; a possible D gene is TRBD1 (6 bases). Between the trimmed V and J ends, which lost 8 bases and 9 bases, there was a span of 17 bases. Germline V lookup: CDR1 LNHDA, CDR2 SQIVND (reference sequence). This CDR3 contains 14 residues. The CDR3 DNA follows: TGTGCCAGTGGCCCGGACAGTAGAGGTTCACCCCTCCACTTT. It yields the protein CASGPDSRGSPLHF.

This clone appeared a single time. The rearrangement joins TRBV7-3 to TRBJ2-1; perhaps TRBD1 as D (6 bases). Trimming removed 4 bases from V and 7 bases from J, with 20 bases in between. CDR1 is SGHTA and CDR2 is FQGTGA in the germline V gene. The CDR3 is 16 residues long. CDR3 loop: CASSSPLSPTGNEQFF. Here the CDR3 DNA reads TGTGCCAGCAGCTCCCCCTTGAGCCCCACAGGGAATGAGCAGTTCTTC. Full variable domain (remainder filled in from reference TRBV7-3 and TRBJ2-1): GAGVSQTPSNKVTEKGKYVELRCDPISGHTALYWYRQSLGQGPEFLIYFQGTGAADDSGLPNDRFFAVRPEGSVSTLKIQRTERGDSAVYLCASSSPLSPTGNEQFFGPGTRLTVL.